These T cell receptor beta chains were read from a single sample in a study of Ad26.COV2.S vaccination and SARS-CoV-2 variants. Assay used: immunoSEQ multiplex PCR; TCRdb lists only in-frame clones, some missing. This table holds about 680,000 clones, about 90% found once. Sequencing was performed on peripheral blood, taken in a trial of Ad26.COV2.S vaccine versus placebo. These receptors originate from a person aged 18-60 years who received the Ad26.COV2.S COVID-19 vaccine or a placebo. CDR3s include the opening cysteine and the closing phenylalanine or tryptophan. A D gene is named only where the DNA matches it firmly. The size of a clone is reported for some rows only, either as once, few or many, or as a class for expanded clones.

d_gene	v_gene	j_gene	abundance	CDR3nt	CDR3aa
.	TRBV6-2/TRBV6-3	TRBJ1-2	.	TGTGCCAGCAGCAAGGGTTTTGGCTACACCTTC	CASSKGFGYTF
.	TRBV7-8	TRBJ2-6	.	TGTGCCAGCAGCTTAGTCGGCTCTGGGGCCAACGTCCTGACTTTC	CASSLVGSGANVLTF
.	TRBV12-3/TRBV12-4	TRBJ1-6	.	TGTGCCAGCAGTCCCGGAGGATATTCACCCCTCCACTTT	CASSPGGYSPLHF
TRBD1	TRBV5-1	TRBJ1-2	.	TGCGCCAGCAGCTTGGGGGACAGTAACTATGGCTACACCTTC	CASSLGDSNYGYTF
TRBD1	TRBV27	TRBJ2-1	.	TGTGCCAGCAGTTTGTGGACAGGGTCCCCCTTCAAATTCAATGAGCAGTTCTTC	CASSLWTGSPFKFNEQFF
TRBD2	TRBV4-2	TRBJ2-1	.	TGTGCCAGCAGCCAAGAACTAGCGGTCTACAATGAGCAGTTCTTC	CASSQELAVYNEQFF
.	TRBV3-1/TRBV3-2	TRBJ2-3	.	TGTGCCAGCAGCCCCCACACAGATACGCAGTATTTT	CASSPHTDTQYF
.	TRBV10-3	TRBJ2-5	.	TGTGCCATCAAGTCGCAGCAAGAGACCCAGTACTTC	CAIKSQQETQYF
.	TRBV29-1	TRBJ2-3	once	TGCAGCGTTGAAGGGGAAGGCGGGAACACAGATACGCAGTATTTT	CSVEGEGGNTDTQYF
.	TRBV5-5	TRBJ2-3	.	TGTGCCAGCAGCGCTCCGGGAATCGGGTCAGATACGCAGTATTTT	CASSAPGIGSDTQYF
.	TRBV12-3/TRBV12-4	TRBJ2-7	.	TGTGCCAGCAGTTTTGAGGACACCGAGCAGTACTTC	CASSFEDTEQYF
.	TRBV19	TRBJ1-2	once	TGTGCCAGTAGTCCAACAGGAGCTAACTATGGCTACACCTTC	CASSPTGANYGYTF
TRBD1	TRBV11-2	TRBJ2-3	.	TGTGCCACCCGACAGGGGGCTACAGATACGCAGTATTTT	CATRQGATDTQYF
.	TRBV3-1/TRBV3-2	TRBJ1-2	.	TGTGCCAGCAGCCAAGAGGGGCAGGGCAGCCCAGCAGGCTACACCTTC	CASSQEGQGSPAGYTF
.	TRBV7-9	TRBJ2-5	.	TGTGCCAGCAGAATGGCGGGACTCAGGGAGACCCAGTACTTC	CASRMAGLRETQYF
.	TRBV19	TRBJ2-2	.	TGTGCCAGTAGTATAAGGGGGGCAGGGGACACCGGGGAGCTGTTTTTT	CASSIRGAGDTGELFF
.	TRBV27	TRBJ1-1	few	TGTGCCAGCAGTCCAACCCCTGACGGAGCGAACACTGAAGCTTTCTTT	CASSPTPDGANTEAFF
TRBD1	TRBV12-3/TRBV12-4	TRBJ1-1	.	TGTGCCAGCAGGTGGACAGGAACTGAAGCTTTCTTT	CASRWTGTEAFF
TRBD1	TRBV19	TRBJ2-1	.	TGTGCCAGTAAGAACAGGGGGCATAATGAGCAGTTCTTC	CASKNRGHNEQFF
TRBD2	TRBV2	TRBJ2-1	.	TGTGCCAGCAGTGACGAGACTAGCAGCAATGAGCAGTTCTTC	CASSDETSSNEQFF
.	TRBV10-3	TRBJ2-4	.	TGTGCCATCAGTGGACAGACGGAGGGGAAAAACATTCAGTACTTC	CAISGQTEGKNIQYF
TRBD2	TRBV18	TRBJ2-7	.	TGTGCCAGCTCACCACCGGCGGGAGTCTACGAGCAGTACTTC	CASSPPAGVYEQYF
TRBD2	TRBV2	TRBJ2-2	.	TGTGCCAGCCGACTAGCGGGAGAGACCGGGGAGCTGTTTTTT	CASRLAGETGELFF
.	TRBV18	TRBJ1-1	.	TGTGCCAGCTCACCACCGTGGACAGCGACTGAAGCTTTCTTT	CASSPPWTATEAFF
.	TRBV30	TRBJ1-1	.	TGTGCCTGGCTGCCCGGGAACACTGAAGCTTTCTTT	CAWLPGNTEAFF
.	TRBV15	TRBJ2-7	.	TGTGCCACCAGCAGAGATCAAGTAGCAGTCTACGAGCAGTACTTC	CATSRDQVAVYEQYF
TRBD2	TRBV7-9	TRBJ2-5	.	TGTGCCAGCAGCCCGGGACTAGCGGAGGACCTCGAGACCCAGTACTTC	CASSPGLAEDLETQYF
TRBD2	TRBV5-6	TRBJ2-1	.	TGTGCCAGCACCTTTAGCGGGAGTCCCCACAATGAGCAGTTCTTC	CASTFSGSPHNEQFF
.	TRBV20-1	TRBJ2-7	.	TGCAGTGCTCCGTACTACGAGCAGTACTTC	CSAPYYEQYF
.	TRBV6-2/TRBV6-3	TRBJ2-1	.	TGTGCCAGCAGTGACAATGAGCAGTTCTTC	CASSDNEQFF
.	TRBV3-1/TRBV3-2	TRBJ1-2	.	TGTGCCAGCAGCGAAACCCACTATGGCTACACCTTC	CASSETHYGYTF
.	TRBV27	TRBJ2-1	.	TGTGCCAGCAGTTTAAGGGGTTTCTACAATGAGCAGTTCTTC	CASSLRGFYNEQFF
.	TRBV20-1	TRBJ1-1	.	TGCAGTGCAACGACGAACACTGAAGCTTTCTTT	CSATTNTEAFF
.	TRBV19	TRBJ2-7	.	TGTGCCAGTAACCAGGCGGGGCGAGTCAACGAGCAGTACTTC	CASNQAGRVNEQYF
.	TRBV24-1	TRBJ1-2	.	TGTGCCACCAGTGATGGGGCGGGAGGCTATGGCTACACCTTC	CATSDGAGGYGYTF
TRBD2	TRBV11-3	TRBJ2-5	.	TGTGCCAGCAGCTTAGGGACTAGCGGGCTGATGGGGGAGACCCAGTACTTC	CASSLGTSGLMGETQYF
.	TRBV2	TRBJ1-1	.	TGTGCCAGCAGTGTTGAAGGTCAGGGTTACACTGAAGCTTTCTTT	CASSVEGQGYTEAFF
TRBD1	TRBV7-9	TRBJ2-7	.	TGTGCCAGCAGCCCATCGACAGGGGCTAAATCCTACGAGCAGTACTTC	CASSPSTGAKSYEQYF
TRBD1	TRBV5-4	TRBJ2-3	once	TGTGCCAGCAGCTGGGGACAGGGGGTCACAGATACGCAGTATTTT	CASSWGQGVTDTQYF